A selection of T cell receptor beta chains follows, all from one sample in a study of human T cells and chemical hapten exposure. TCRdb ran MiXCR on the RACE reads and lists one entry per CDR3 protein. The table has 130,000 or so distinct CDR3 sequences, approximately 9.1% seen once. Sequencing was carried out using whole blood. All receptors derive from a male donor in good health. Some clones in this sample may be carry-over from other donors' samples. CDR3s include the opening cysteine and the closing phenylalanine or tryptophan. The order of the fields is J gene, D gene, V gene, clone size, CDR3 protein, CDR3 DNA. D genes are given only for firm matches. Expanded clones get a size class; other rows say once, few or many, or leave the size out.

j_gene: TRBJ1-1
d_gene: TRBD1
v_gene: TRBV9
abundance: few
CDR3aa: CASSGSTGGAMMNTEAFF
CDR3nt: TGTGCCAGCAGCGGTTCGACAGGGGGCGCGATGATGAACACTGAAGCTTTCTTT

j_gene: TRBJ2-1
d_gene: NA
v_gene: TRBV6-2/TRBV6-3
abundance: few
CDR3aa: CASRPGNLGEQFF
CDR3nt: TGTGCCAGCAGGCCGGGAAACCTCGGTGAGCAGTTCTTC

j_gene: TRBJ1-5
d_gene: NA
v_gene: TRBV6-2/TRBV6-3
abundance: few
CDR3aa: CASSYGNQPQHF
CDR3nt: TGTGCCAGCAGTTACGGGAACCAGCCCCAGCATTTT

j_gene: TRBJ1-2
d_gene: TRBD1
v_gene: TRBV7-2
abundance: NA
CDR3aa: CASSLGVIRGHGYTF
CDR3nt: TGTGCCAGCAGCTTAGGGGTCATCAGGGGGCATGGCTACACCTTC

j_gene: TRBJ2-4
d_gene: NA
v_gene: TRBV10-2
abundance: many
CDR3aa: CASSGWGQFDKNIQYF
CDR3nt: TGCGCCAGCAGTGGCTGGGGGCAGTTCGACAAAAACATTCAGTACTTC

j_gene: TRBJ2-2
d_gene: NA
v_gene: TRBV7-9
abundance: NA
CDR3aa: CASSRPGGELFF
CDR3nt: TGTGCCAGCAGCCGACCGGGCGGGGAGCTGTTTTTT

j_gene: TRBJ2-1
d_gene: TRBD1
v_gene: TRBV14
abundance: few
CDR3aa: CASSPWTGTNNEQFF
CDR3nt: TGTGCCAGCAGCCCGTGGACAGGAACTAACAATGAGCAGTTCTTC

j_gene: TRBJ2-3
d_gene: NA
v_gene: TRBV12-5
abundance: NA
CDR3aa: CASGKGQSTDTQYF
CDR3nt: TGTGCTAGTGGAAAGGGACAAAGCACAGATACGCAGTATTTT

j_gene: TRBJ2-7
d_gene: NA
v_gene: TRBV9
abundance: few
CDR3aa: CASSGPSSYEQYF
CDR3nt: TGTGCCAGCAGCGGACCTAGCTCCTACGAGCAGTACTTC

j_gene: TRBJ2-7
d_gene: NA
v_gene: TRBV18
abundance: few
CDR3aa: CASSPPGVEGQYF
CDR3nt: TGTGCCAGCTCACCACCCGGGGTTGAGGGGCAGTACTTC

j_gene: TRBJ2-1
d_gene: NA
v_gene: TRBV10-2
abundance: many
CDR3aa: CASSAWGNNEQFF
CDR3nt: TGCGCCAGCAGTGCATGGGGTAACAATGAGCAGTTCTTC

j_gene: TRBJ1-5
d_gene: NA
v_gene: TRBV19
abundance: many
CDR3aa: CASSILNQPQHF
CDR3nt: TGTGCCAGTAGTATCCTGAATCAGCCCCAGCATTTT

j_gene: TRBJ1-4
d_gene: NA
v_gene: TRBV2
abundance: few
CDR3aa: CASSEADGQEKLFF
CDR3nt: TGTGCCAGCAGTGAAGCCGATGGACAGGAAAAACTGTTTTTT

j_gene: TRBJ1-5
d_gene: NA
v_gene: TRBV3-1
abundance: NA
CDR3aa: CASSPSDILGQPQHF
CDR3nt: TGTGCCAGCAGCCCCTCGGACATCTTGGGGCAGCCCCAGCATTTT

j_gene: TRBJ1-1
d_gene: NA
v_gene: TRBV4-1
abundance: few
CDR3aa: CASSQVDPGSEAFF
CDR3nt: TGCGCCAGCAGCCAAGTGGATCCCGGGTCCGAAGCTTTCTTT

j_gene: TRBJ1-1
d_gene: TRBD1
v_gene: TRBV27
abundance: NA
CDR3aa: CASSPFSPVRGRSTEAFF
CDR3nt: TGTGCCAGCAGTCCTTTTTCGCCGGTGAGGGGGCGGAGCACTGAAGCTTTCTTT

j_gene: TRBJ2-7
d_gene: TRBD1
v_gene: TRBV12-3/TRBV12-4
abundance: many
CDR3aa: CASSLSDRDRYEQYF
CDR3nt: TGTGCCAGCAGCCTAAGCGACAGGGATCGGTACGAGCAGTACTTC

j_gene: TRBJ2-1
d_gene: TRBD2
v_gene: TRBV28
abundance: NA
CDR3aa: CASRVSTIAGEIYSRSYNEQFF
CDR3nt: TGTGCCAGCAGAGTCTCGACTATAGCGGGAGAAATATACAGTAGGTCCTACAATGAGCAGTTCTTC

j_gene: TRBJ2-7
d_gene: NA
v_gene: TRBV10-3
abundance: NA
CDR3aa: CATLLGLSGEQYF
CDR3nt: TGTGCCACCCTCCTCGGGCTATCGGGGGAGCAGTACTTC

j_gene: TRBJ1-5
d_gene: NA
v_gene: TRBV6-5
abundance: NA
CDR3aa: CASRRGGEGNQPQHF
CDR3nt: TGTGCCAGCAGGAGGGGAGGGGAGGGCAATCAGCCCCAGCATTTT

j_gene: TRBJ2-3
d_gene: NA
v_gene: TRBV27
abundance: many
CDR3aa: CASSLSRTDTQYF
CDR3nt: TGTGCCAGCAGTTTGTCCCGCACAGATACGCAGTATTTT

j_gene: TRBJ1-5
d_gene: NA
v_gene: TRBV5-1
abundance: few
CDR3aa: CASSGGDGNQPQHF
CDR3nt: TGCGCCAGCAGCGGGGGGGATGGCAATCAGCCCCAGCATTTT

j_gene: TRBJ2-3
d_gene: NA
v_gene: TRBV24-1
abundance: NA
CDR3aa: CATSDGLGFGTDTQYF
CDR3nt: TGTGCCACCAGTGATGGTTTGGGATTCGGCACAGATACGCAGTATTTT

j_gene: TRBJ2-7
d_gene: TRBD1
v_gene: TRBV9
abundance: many
CDR3aa: CASSATGTGYEQYF
CDR3nt: TGTGCCAGCAGCGCCACGGGGACAGGGTACGAGCAGTACTTC

j_gene: TRBJ2-1
d_gene: TRBD2
v_gene: TRBV12-3/TRBV12-4
abundance: many
CDR3aa: CASRPSGRAYNEQFF
CDR3nt: TGTGCCAGCCGGCCTAGCGGGAGGGCCTACAATGAGCAGTTCTTC

j_gene: TRBJ2-7
d_gene: NA
v_gene: TRBV19
abundance: NA
CDR3aa: CASSIGRAESYEQYF
CDR3nt: TGTGCCAGTAGTATAGGTCGTGCAGAGTCCTACGAGCAGTACTTC

j_gene: TRBJ2-5
d_gene: TRBD1
v_gene: TRBV3-1
abundance: few
CDR3aa: CASSQDRGQETQYF
CDR3nt: TGTGCCAGCAGCCAAGACAGGGGGCAAGAGACCCAGTACTTC

j_gene: TRBJ2-1
d_gene: TRBD2
v_gene: TRBV7-6
abundance: NA
CDR3aa: CASSLALAGGPRYNEQFF
CDR3nt: TGTGCCAGCAGCTTAGCACTAGCGGGAGGGCCTAGGTACAATGAGCAGTTCTTC

j_gene: TRBJ2-1
d_gene: TRBD2
v_gene: TRBV6-2/TRBV6-3
abundance: few
CDR3aa: CASSYGRSSGGARGNEQFF
CDR3nt: TGTGCCAGCAGTTACGGGAGAAGTAGCGGGGGGGCTCGAGGCAATGAGCAGTTCTTC

j_gene: TRBJ2-3
d_gene: TRBD2
v_gene: TRBV12-5
abundance: NA
CDR3aa: CASGSSRLAGGHTDTQYF
CDR3nt: TGTGCTAGTGGTTCCTCCCGACTAGCGGGGGGGCACACAGATACGCAGTATTTT

j_gene: TRBJ2-1
d_gene: TRBD2
v_gene: TRBV6-4
abundance: few
CDR3aa: CASSQKTSGGADEQFF
CDR3nt: TGTGCCAGCAGTCAAAAGACTAGCGGGGGGGCCGATGAGCAGTTCTTC

j_gene: TRBJ2-3
d_gene: NA
v_gene: TRBV6-6
abundance: few
CDR3aa: CASSFRGHLGTDTQYF
CDR3nt: TGTGCCAGCAGTTTTAGGGGCCATCTCGGCACAGATACGCAGTATTTT

j_gene: TRBJ1-3
d_gene: NA
v_gene: TRBV24-1
abundance: NA
CDR3aa: CATSEFQTFRSGNTIYF
CDR3nt: TGTGCCACCAGTGAATTCCAGACTTTCCGCTCTGGAAACACCATATATTTT

j_gene: TRBJ2-2
d_gene: NA
v_gene: TRBV20-1
abundance: NA
CDR3aa: CSARDRVGFGELFF
CDR3nt: TGCAGTGCTAGAGATCGGGTGGGCTTCGGGGAGCTGTTTTTT

j_gene: TRBJ2-5
d_gene: NA
v_gene: TRBV19
abundance: NA
CDR3aa: CASRAGTHLGETQYF
CDR3nt: TGTGCCAGTAGGGCGGGGACTCATCTCGGCGAGACCCAGTACTTC

j_gene: TRBJ2-7
d_gene: TRBD1
v_gene: TRBV5-1
abundance: NA
CDR3aa: CASIAQGQVSYEQYF
CDR3nt: TGCGCCAGCATCGCCCAGGGACAGGTCTCCTACGAGCAGTACTTC

j_gene: TRBJ1-5
d_gene: NA
v_gene: TRBV6-6
abundance: many
CDR3aa: CASSLPGALNQPQHF
CDR3nt: TGTGCCAGCAGCCTTCCAGGGGCACTTAATCAGCCCCAGCATTTT

j_gene: TRBJ1-5
d_gene: NA
v_gene: TRBV7-9
abundance: NA
CDR3aa: CASSLGGQRINPQHF
CDR3nt: TGTGCCAGCAGCTTAGGGGGGCAGCGGATCAACCCCCAGCATTTT

j_gene: TRBJ2-4
d_gene: NA
v_gene: TRBV27
abundance: few
CDR3aa: CASSLGQLAKNIQYF
CDR3nt: TGTGCCAGCAGCCTGGGACAACTAGCCAAAAACATTCAGTACTTC

j_gene: TRBJ2-1
d_gene: NA
v_gene: TRBV6-1
abundance: few
CDR3aa: CASSDTNAGQEQFF
CDR3nt: TGTGCCAGCAGTGATACCAACGCGGGACAGGAGCAGTTCTTC

j_gene: TRBJ1-5
d_gene: NA
v_gene: TRBV30
abundance: few
CDR3aa: CAWSVQGGQPQHF
CDR3nt: TGTGCCTGGAGTGTTCAGGGTGGACAGCCCCAGCATTTT

j_gene: TRBJ1-6
d_gene: NA
v_gene: TRBV15
abundance: NA
CDR3aa: CATSFGISNSPLHF
CDR3nt: TGTGCCACCAGCTTCGGTATATCTAATTCACCCCTCCACTTT

j_gene: TRBJ1-1
d_gene: NA
v_gene: TRBV5-1
abundance: many
CDR3aa: CASSSRDLAGKTEAFF
CDR3nt: TGCGCCAGCAGCTCCCGGGACCTCGCTGGGAAGACTGAAGCTTTCTTT

j_gene: TRBJ2-1
d_gene: TRBD2
v_gene: TRBV2
abundance: NA
CDR3aa: CASSEFAGGQNEQFF
CDR3nt: TGTGCCAGCAGTGAATTTGCGGGAGGTCAAAATGAGCAGTTCTTC

j_gene: TRBJ1-6
d_gene: NA
v_gene: TRBV21-1
abundance: few
CDR3aa: CASSKVLPRNSPLHF
CDR3nt: TGTGCCAGCAGCAAAGTACTACCGAGAAATTCACCCCTCCACTTT

j_gene: TRBJ2-3
d_gene: NA
v_gene: TRBV12-3/TRBV12-4
abundance: NA
CDR3aa: CASSDKIKAGVTDTQYF
CDR3nt: TGTGCCAGCTCAGACAAAATAAAAGCGGGTGTCACAGATACGCAGTATTTT

j_gene: TRBJ2-1
d_gene: NA
v_gene: TRBV29-1
abundance: NA
CDR3aa: CSVVGAAGANEQFF
CDR3nt: TGCAGCGTTGTGGGGGCAGCGGGCGCCAATGAGCAGTTCTTC

j_gene: TRBJ2-7
d_gene: NA
v_gene: TRBV7-9
abundance: NA
CDR3aa: CASSLVEQEEYF
CDR3nt: TGTGCCAGCAGCTTAGTTGAACAGGAGGAGTACTTC

j_gene: TRBJ1-6
d_gene: NA
v_gene: TRBV20-1
abundance: few
CDR3aa: CSARQDRNSPLHF
CDR3nt: TGCAGTGCTAGACAGGACCGTAATTCACCCCTCCACTTT

j_gene: TRBJ2-7
d_gene: NA
v_gene: TRBV20-1
abundance: many
CDR3aa: CSARDLEAPTSNYEQYF
CDR3nt: TGCAGTGCTAGAGATCTCGAGGCTCCCACTTCCAACTACGAGCAGTACTTC

j_gene: TRBJ1-2
d_gene: NA
v_gene: TRBV20-1
abundance: few
CDR3aa: CSAIYRELYGYTF
CDR3nt: TGCAGTGCTATTTACAGGGAACTATATGGCTACACCTTC

j_gene: TRBJ2-1
d_gene: NA
v_gene: TRBV20-1
abundance: few
CDR3aa: CSAKGPRDNEQFF
CDR3nt: TGCAGTGCCAAGGGCCCCCGGGACAATGAGCAGTTCTTC

j_gene: TRBJ1-1
d_gene: NA
v_gene: TRBV6-5
abundance: NA
CDR3aa: CASSYGVPNTEAFF
CDR3nt: TGTGCCAGCAGTTACGGGGTACCGAACACTGAAGCTTTCTTT

j_gene: TRBJ2-5
d_gene: TRBD2
v_gene: TRBV13
abundance: few
CDR3aa: CASSSGTSGGKETQYF
CDR3nt: TGTGCCAGCAGCTCAGGGACTAGCGGGGGGAAAGAGACCCAGTACTTC

j_gene: TRBJ2-4
d_gene: NA
v_gene: TRBV6-4
abundance: NA
CDR3aa: CASSSGPKNIQYF
CDR3nt: TGTGCCAGCAGTTCCGGTCCCAAAAACATTCAGTACTTC

j_gene: TRBJ2-7
d_gene: NA
v_gene: TRBV10-3
abundance: NA
CDR3aa: CAISESLYEQYF
CDR3nt: TGTGCCATCAGTGAGAGCTTGTACGAGCAGTACTTC

j_gene: TRBJ1-5
d_gene: TRBD1
v_gene: TRBV7-9
abundance: NA
CDR3aa: CASSSGQGVNQPQHF
CDR3nt: TGTGCCAGCAGCTCCGGACAGGGGGTAAATCAGCCCCAGCATTTT

j_gene: TRBJ2-7
d_gene: TRBD1
v_gene: TRBV3-1
abundance: many
CDR3aa: CASSPGQGIYEQYF
CDR3nt: TGTGCCAGCAGCCCCGGACAGGGGATCTACGAGCAGTACTTC